This T cell receptor beta chain was recovered during a study of shared clonotypes between healthy human individuals. Study context: Plates per donor: three CD4 naive, three CD4 memory, two CD8 naive, one CD8 memory.

In the authors' workflow: Without quality scores, immunoSEQ junctional reads could not be filtered like full-length reads. Method: immunoSEQ multiplex PCR; TCRdb's copy keeps in-frame clones and lacks some. That table is the source of V, J and clone size, and D and trimming were worked out from the DNA. Of around 2,000,000 clones in the sample, roughly 91% are singletons; the top ten hold more than 1.5%. Positive CCR7 selection of CD45RO-negative cells yielded the naive CD8 cells, and terminally differentiated effector memory CD45RA+ cells were excluded. The CDR3 loop spans 17 amino acids. Germline V lookup: CDR1 SGHDN, CDR2 FVKESK. The V segment lost 4 bases and the J segment 5 bases; nucleotides outside the gene matches: 11.

What was sequenced was naive CD8+ T cells from PBMCs. J is TRBJ2-5 and V is TRBV14; 12 positions match TRBD1. This TCR was sampled from a man younger than 35 in good health. Some clones in this sample may be carry-over from other donors' samples. CDR3 protein: CASSPDPRDRGLETQYF. CDR3 DNA: TGTGCCAGCAGCCCAGACCCCCGGGACAGGGGGCTGGAGACCCAGTACTTC. The full variable domain, its missing parts supplied by reference TRBV14 and TRBJ2-5, is EAGVTQFPSHSVIEKGQTVTLRCDPISGHDNLYWYRRVMGKEIKFLLHFVKESKQDESGMPNNRFLAERTGGTYSTLKVQPAELEDSGVYFCASSPDPRDRGLETQYFGPGTRLLVL.